These T cell receptor beta chains were read from a single sample in a study of blood T cell repertoires in COVID-19. Using immunoSEQ multiplex PCR, the repertoire was profiled, and TCRdb retains in-frame clones only, with some absent. The table shows about 83,000 clones, with around 84% occurring only once. Input material: peripheral blood. The receptor source for this set is a man older than 75 with active or convalescent COVID-19. CDR3s include the opening cysteine and the closing phenylalanine or tryptophan. Clone size is stated in some rows and not others, as once, few, many or a class when expanded.

J | V | size | CDR3
TRBJ1-4 | TRBV6-5 | - | CASRSTGTGGEKLFF
TRBJ1-4 | TRBV7-8 | - | CASSLVLNANNEKLFF
TRBJ1-5 | TRBV28 | few | CASSPGSFSQPQHF
TRBJ2-3 | TRBV11-3 | - | CASSSEPQGSDTQYF
TRBJ1-4 | TRBV7-9 | - | CASSPLTSANEKLFF
TRBJ1-5 | TRBV11-2 | - | CASSWGTGEGQPQHF
TRBJ2-5 | TRBV4-2 | - | CASQSTASGEETQYF
TRBJ1-1 | TRBV29-1 | - | CSVGASPDTEAFF
TRBJ2-5 | TRBV9 | - | CASSVATFQETQYF
TRBJ1-5 | TRBV6-5 | - | CASSSRGINQPQHF
TRBJ2-2 | TRBV11-2 | - | CASSLGYGDTGELFF
TRBJ1-5 | TRBV19 | - | CASSPTGTQPQHF
TRBJ1-6 | TRBV19 | few | CASTTTGYNSPLHF
TRBJ2-3 | TRBV5-1 | once | CASSLGGSGSPDTQYF
TRBJ1-1 | TRBV6-6 | - | CASSYTRQVNTEAFF
TRBJ1-5 | TRBV2 | - | CASSEGLRGQPQHF
TRBJ2-3 | TRBV7-2 | - | CASSSHAGGATDTQYF
TRBJ2-5 | TRBV5-5 | - | CASSLAPAEGQEKAQYF
TRBJ2-3 | TRBV5-1 | - | CASSAGGADTQYF
TRBJ2-1 | TRBV2 | - | CASSEQAYYNEQFF
TRBJ1-2 | TRBV3-1/TRBV3-2 | - | CASSHTGDGYTF
TRBJ1-5 | TRBV12-5 | - | CASGFQSNQPQHF
TRBJ2-2 | TRBV9 | - | CASRVVADIGELFF